This T cell receptor beta chain is drawn from a study of T cells in localized non-small cell lung cancer. Germline-derived CDR1 and CDR2 are SEHNR and FQNEAQ (reference sequence). Trimming left V 2 bases short and J 6 bases short, with 17 bases between. This CDR3 is built from 15 residues. Generated by immunoSEQ multiplex PCR, the TCRdb table keeps only in-frame clones and is missing some. The table shows thousands of clones, with around 84% occurring only once. The chain employs TRBV7-9 and TRBJ2-7; TRBD2 might be the D (5 bases). The source was PBMCs, collected before any cancer treatment. The sequence was obtained from a woman aged 35 to 70 with stage II lung adenocarcinoma. The CDR3 sequence is CASSLTNGDSIEQYF. CDR3 coding DNA: TGTGCCAGCAGCTTAACCAACGGGGATTCCATCGAGCAGTACTTC.